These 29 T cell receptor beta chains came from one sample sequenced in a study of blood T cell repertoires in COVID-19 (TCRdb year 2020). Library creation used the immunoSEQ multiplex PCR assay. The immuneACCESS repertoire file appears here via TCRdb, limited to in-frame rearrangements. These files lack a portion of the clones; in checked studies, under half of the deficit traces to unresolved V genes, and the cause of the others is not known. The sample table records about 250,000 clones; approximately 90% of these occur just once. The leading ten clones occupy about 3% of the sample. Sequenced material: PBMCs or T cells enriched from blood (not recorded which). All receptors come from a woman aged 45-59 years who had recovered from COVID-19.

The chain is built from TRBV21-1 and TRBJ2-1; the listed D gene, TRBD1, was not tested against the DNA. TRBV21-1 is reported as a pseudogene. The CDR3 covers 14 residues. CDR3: CASSKPGQDYEQFF. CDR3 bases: TGTGCCAGCAGCAAACCGGGACAGGACTATGAGCAGTTCTTC.

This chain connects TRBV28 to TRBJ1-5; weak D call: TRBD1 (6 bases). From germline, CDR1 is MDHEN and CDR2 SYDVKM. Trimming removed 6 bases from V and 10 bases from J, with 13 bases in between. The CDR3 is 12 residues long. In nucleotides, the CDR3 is TGTGCCAGCAGCCAGGGGAGGGAACCCCAGCATTTT. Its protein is CASSQGREPQHF.

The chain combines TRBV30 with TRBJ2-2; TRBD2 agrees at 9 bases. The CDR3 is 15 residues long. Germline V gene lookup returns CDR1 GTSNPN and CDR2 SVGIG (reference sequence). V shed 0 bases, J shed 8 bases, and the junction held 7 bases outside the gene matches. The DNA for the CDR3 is TGTGCCTGGAGTGTTAGCGGGAGCCCGCCGGGGGAGCTGTTTTTT. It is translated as CAWSVSGSPPGELFF.

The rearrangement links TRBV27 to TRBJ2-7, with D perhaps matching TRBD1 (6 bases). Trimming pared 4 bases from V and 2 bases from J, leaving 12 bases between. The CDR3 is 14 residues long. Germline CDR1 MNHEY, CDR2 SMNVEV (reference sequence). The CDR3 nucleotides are TGTGCCAGCAGTTCCATCAGGGGAACCTACGAGCAGTACTTC. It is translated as CASSSIRGTYEQYF.

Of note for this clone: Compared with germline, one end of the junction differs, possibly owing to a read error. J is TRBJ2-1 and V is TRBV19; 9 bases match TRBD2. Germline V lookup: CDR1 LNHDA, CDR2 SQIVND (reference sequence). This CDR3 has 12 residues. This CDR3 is CASRVAGDLLVF. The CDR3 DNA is TGTGCCAGTAGGGTAGCGGGAGATTTATTGGTCTTC. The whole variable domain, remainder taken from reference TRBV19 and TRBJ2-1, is DGGITQSPKYLFRKEGQNVTLSCEQNLNHDAMYWYRQDPGQGLRLIYYSQIVNDFQKGDIAEGYSVSREKKESFPLTVTSAQKNPTAFYLCASRVAGDLLVFGPGTRLTVL.

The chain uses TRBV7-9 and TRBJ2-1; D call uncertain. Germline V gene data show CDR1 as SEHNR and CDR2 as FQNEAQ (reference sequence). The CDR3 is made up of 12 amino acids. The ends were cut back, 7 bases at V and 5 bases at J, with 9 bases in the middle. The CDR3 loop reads CASNRGNNEQFF. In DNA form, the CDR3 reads TGTGCCAGCAACCGAGGTAACAATGAGCAGTTCTTC.

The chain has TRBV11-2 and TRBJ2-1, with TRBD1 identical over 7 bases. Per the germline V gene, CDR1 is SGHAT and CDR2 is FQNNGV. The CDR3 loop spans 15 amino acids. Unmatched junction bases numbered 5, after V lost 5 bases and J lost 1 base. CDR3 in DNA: TGTGCCAGCAGCCAACAGGGGATGTCCTACAATGAGCAGTTCTTC. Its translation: CASSQQGMSYNEQFF.

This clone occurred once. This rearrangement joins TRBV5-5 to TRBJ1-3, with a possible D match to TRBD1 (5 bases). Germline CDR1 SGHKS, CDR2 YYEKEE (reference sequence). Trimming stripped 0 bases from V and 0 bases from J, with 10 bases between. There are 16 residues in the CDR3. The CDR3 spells CASSLGQLVSGNTIYF. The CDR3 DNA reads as TGTGCCAGCAGCTTGGGACAGCTGGTCTCTGGAAACACCATATATTTT.

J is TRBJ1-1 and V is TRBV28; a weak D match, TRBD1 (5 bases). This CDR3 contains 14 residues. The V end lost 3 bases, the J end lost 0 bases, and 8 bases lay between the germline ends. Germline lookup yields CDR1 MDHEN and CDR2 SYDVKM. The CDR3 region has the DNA TGTGCCAGCAGTTTCCCAGGGTTGAACACTGAAGCTTTCTTT. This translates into CASSFPGLNTEAFF.

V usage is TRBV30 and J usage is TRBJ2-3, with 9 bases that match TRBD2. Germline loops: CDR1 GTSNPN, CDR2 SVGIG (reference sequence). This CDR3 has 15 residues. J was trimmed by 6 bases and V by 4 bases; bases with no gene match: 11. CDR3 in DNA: TGTGCCTGGAAGGATCAGCGGGAGGCCATCGATACGCAGTATTTT. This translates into CAWKDQREAIDTQYF.

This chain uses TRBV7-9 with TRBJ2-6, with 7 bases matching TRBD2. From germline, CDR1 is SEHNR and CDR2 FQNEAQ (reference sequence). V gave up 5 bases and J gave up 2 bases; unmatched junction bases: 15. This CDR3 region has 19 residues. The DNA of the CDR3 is TGTGCCAGCAGCCGTTGGTTCGGGACTACGAACACTGGGGCCAACGTCCTGACTTTC. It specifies CASSRWFGTTNTGANVLTF.

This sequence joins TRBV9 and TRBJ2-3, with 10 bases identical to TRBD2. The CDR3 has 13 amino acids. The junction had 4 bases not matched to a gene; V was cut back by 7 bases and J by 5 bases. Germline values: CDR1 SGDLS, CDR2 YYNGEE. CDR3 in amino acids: CASLAGDGDTQYF. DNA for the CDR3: TGTGCCAGCCTAGCGGGAGACGGAGATACGCAGTATTTT.

As DNA, the CDR3 is TGTGCCAGCTCACCTGCACAAGATACTGAAGCTTTCTTT. Its protein is CASSPAQDTEAFF. This chain connects TRBV18 to TRBJ1-1; D unresolved. The CDR3 is 13 amino acids. V lost 3 bases and J 5 bases, leaving 10 bases between the germline ends. Germline CDR1 and CDR2: KGHSH and LQKENI.

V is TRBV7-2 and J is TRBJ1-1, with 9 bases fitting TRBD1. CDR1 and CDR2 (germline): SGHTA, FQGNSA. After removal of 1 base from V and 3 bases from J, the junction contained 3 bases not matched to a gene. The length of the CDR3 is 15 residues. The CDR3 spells CASSLEGQGYTEAFF. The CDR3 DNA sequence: TGTGCCAGCAGCTTAGAGGGACAGGGTTACACTGAAGCTTTCTTT.

Here the CDR3 DNA reads TGTGCCAGCAGTTCACCGGGACACCCAGGGGCCACTGAAGCTTTCTTT. Translating it yields CASSSPGHPGATEAFF. The genes are TRBV6-5 and TRBJ1-1; D may be TRBD1 (6 bases). V shed 4 bases and J shed 4 bases, with 19 bases lying between them. This CDR3 is 16 amino acids long. In germline, CDR1 is MNHEY, CDR2 SVGAGI.

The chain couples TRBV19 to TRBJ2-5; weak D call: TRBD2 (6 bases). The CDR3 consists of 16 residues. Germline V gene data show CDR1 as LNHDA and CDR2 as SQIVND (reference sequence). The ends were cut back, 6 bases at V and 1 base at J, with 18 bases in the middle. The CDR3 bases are TGTGCCAGTAGGAAGTTGGTAAGCGGGTCCCAAGAGACCCAGTACTTC. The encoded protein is CASRKLVSGSQETQYF.

The CDR3 is CASTLVRAGGTNEQFF. As DNA, the CDR3 is TGTGCCAGCACACTAGTCAGGGCGGGAGGAACCAATGAGCAGTTCTTC. The J gene is TRBJ2-1, the V gene TRBV7-2, with TRBD2 identical over 8 bases. This CDR3 region has 16 residues. The V gene's germline CDR1 is SGHTA and CDR2 FQGNSA. V trimming: 7 bases; J trimming: 6 bases; junction bases outside the gene matches: 14.

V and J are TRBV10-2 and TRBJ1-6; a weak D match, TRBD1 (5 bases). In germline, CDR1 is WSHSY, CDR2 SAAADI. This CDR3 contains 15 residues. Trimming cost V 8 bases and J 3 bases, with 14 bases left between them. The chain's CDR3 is CASLRGTDYNSPLHF. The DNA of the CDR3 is TGCGCCAGCCTAAGGGGTACCGACTATAATTCACCCCTCCACTTT.

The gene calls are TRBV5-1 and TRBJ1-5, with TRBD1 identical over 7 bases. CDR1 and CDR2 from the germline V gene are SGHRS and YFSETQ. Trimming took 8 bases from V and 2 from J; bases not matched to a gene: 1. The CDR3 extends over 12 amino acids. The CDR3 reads CARQGCNQPQHF. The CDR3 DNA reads TGCGCCAGACAGGGGTGCAATCAGCCCCAGCATTTT.

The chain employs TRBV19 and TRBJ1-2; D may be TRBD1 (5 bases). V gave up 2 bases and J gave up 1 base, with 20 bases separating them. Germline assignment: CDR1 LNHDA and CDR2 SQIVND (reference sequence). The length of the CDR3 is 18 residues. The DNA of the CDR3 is TGTGCCAGTAGTATATCGTCTAATCAGGGAAAGTATAACTATGGCTACACCTTC. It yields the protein CASSISSNQGKYNYGYTF. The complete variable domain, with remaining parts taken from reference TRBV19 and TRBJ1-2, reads DGGITQSPKYLFRKEGQNVTLSCEQNLNHDAMYWYRQDPGQGLRLIYYSQIVNDFQKGDIAEGYSVSREKKESFPLTVTSAQKNPTAFYLCASSISSNQGKYNYGYTFGSGTRLTVV.

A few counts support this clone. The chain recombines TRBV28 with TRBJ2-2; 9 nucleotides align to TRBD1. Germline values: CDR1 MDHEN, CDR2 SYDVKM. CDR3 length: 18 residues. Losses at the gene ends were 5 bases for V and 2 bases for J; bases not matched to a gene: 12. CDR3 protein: CASSPLGTGKTNTGELFF. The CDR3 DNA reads TGTGCCAGCAGTCCCTTAGGGACAGGGAAGACTAACACCGGGGAGCTGTTTTTT.

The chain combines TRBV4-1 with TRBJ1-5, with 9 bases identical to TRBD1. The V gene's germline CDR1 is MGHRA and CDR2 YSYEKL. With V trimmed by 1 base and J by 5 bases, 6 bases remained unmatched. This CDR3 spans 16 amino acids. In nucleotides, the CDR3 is TGCGCCAGCAGCCAAGCGGACAGGGGAGACCATCAGCCCCAGCATTTT. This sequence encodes CASSQADRGDHQPQHF.

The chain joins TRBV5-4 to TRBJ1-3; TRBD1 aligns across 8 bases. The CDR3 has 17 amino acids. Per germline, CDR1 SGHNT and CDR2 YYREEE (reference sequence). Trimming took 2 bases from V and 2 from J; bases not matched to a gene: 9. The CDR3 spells CASSFGPMTGAGNTIYF. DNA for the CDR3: TGTGCCAGCAGCTTTGGTCCCATGACAGGGGCTGGAAACACCATATATTTT.

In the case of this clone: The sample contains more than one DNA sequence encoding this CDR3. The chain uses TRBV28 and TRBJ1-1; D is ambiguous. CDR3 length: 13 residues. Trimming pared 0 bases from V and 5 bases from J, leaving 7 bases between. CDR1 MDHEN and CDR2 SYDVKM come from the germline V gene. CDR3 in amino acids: CASSLWSVTEAFF. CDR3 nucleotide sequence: TGTGCCAGCAGTTTATGGTCCGTTACTGAAGCTTTCTTT.

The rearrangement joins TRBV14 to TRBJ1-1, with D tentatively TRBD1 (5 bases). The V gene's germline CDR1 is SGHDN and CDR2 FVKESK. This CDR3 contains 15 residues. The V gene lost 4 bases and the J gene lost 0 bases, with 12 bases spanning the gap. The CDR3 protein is CASSRQPFMNTEAFF. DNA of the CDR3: TGTGCCAGCAGCCGACAGCCCTTCATGAACACTGAAGCTTTCTTT.

The CDR3 reads CASSLKQSNQPQHF. The CDR3 DNA follows: TGTGCCAGCAGTTTGAAACAGAGCAATCAGCCCCAGCATTTT. This chain joins TRBV28 and TRBJ1-5; D uncertain. Per germline, CDR1 MDHEN and CDR2 SYDVKM. V lost 3 bases and J 1 base, leaving 7 bases between the germline ends. The CDR3 totals 14 residues.

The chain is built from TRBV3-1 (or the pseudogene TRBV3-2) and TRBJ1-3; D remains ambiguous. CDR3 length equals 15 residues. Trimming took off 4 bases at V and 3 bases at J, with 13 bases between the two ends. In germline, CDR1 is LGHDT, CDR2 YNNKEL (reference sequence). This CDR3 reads CASSPGGRGGNTIYF. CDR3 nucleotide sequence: TGTGCCAGCAGCCCGGGTGGGAGAGGTGGAAACACCATATATTTT.

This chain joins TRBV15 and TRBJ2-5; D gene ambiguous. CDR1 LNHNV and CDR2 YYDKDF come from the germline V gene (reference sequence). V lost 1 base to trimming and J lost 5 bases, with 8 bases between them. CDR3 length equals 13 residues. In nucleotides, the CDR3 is TGTGCCACCAGCAGAGGTTGGCGGGAGACCCAGTACTTC. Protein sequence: CATSRGWRETQYF.

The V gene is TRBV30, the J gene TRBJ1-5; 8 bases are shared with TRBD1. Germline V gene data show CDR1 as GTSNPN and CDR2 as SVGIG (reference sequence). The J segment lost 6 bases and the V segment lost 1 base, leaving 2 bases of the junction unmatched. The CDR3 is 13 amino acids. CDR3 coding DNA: TGTGCCTGGAGTGGGGACAGGTCTCAGCCCCAGCATTTT. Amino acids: CAWSGDRSQPQHF.